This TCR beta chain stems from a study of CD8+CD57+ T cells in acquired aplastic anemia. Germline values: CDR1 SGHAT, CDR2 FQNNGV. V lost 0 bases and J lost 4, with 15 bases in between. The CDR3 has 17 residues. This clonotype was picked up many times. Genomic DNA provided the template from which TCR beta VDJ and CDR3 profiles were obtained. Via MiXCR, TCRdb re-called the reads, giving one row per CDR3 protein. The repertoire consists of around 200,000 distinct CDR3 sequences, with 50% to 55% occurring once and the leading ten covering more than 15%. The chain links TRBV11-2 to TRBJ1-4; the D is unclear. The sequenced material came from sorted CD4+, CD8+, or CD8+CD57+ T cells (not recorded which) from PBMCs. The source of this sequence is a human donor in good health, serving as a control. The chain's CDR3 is CASSLEGVLGYNEKLFF. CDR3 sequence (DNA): TGTGCCAGCAGCTTAGAGGGTGTACTAGGCTATAATGAAAAACTGTTTTTT.